This note documents a single T cell receptor beta chain sequence. These data belong to a study of blood T cell repertoires in COVID-19. As for the study in general: In each case, the material was cDNA or gDNA derived from T cells, B-cell-depleted T cells, or PBMCs.

Assay used: immunoSEQ multiplex PCR; TCRdb lists only in-frame clones, some missing. This repertoire shows 55,000 to 70,000 clones, 88% found once; its top ten account for approximately 8.4%. The germline CDR1 and CDR2 sequences are SNHLY and FYNNEI. CDR3 length: 13 amino acids. J was trimmed by 5 bases and V by 8 bases; bases with no gene match: 7. The sample taken for sequencing was peripheral blood. The rearrangement uses TRBV2 and TRBJ2-7, with 9 positions matching TRBD1. The sequence was obtained from a woman between 65 and 79 years old with active COVID-19. In DNA, the CDR3 is TGTGCCAGCGTATGGGACAGGGTTAACGAGCAGTACTTC. Amino acid sequence: CASVWDRVNEQYF.